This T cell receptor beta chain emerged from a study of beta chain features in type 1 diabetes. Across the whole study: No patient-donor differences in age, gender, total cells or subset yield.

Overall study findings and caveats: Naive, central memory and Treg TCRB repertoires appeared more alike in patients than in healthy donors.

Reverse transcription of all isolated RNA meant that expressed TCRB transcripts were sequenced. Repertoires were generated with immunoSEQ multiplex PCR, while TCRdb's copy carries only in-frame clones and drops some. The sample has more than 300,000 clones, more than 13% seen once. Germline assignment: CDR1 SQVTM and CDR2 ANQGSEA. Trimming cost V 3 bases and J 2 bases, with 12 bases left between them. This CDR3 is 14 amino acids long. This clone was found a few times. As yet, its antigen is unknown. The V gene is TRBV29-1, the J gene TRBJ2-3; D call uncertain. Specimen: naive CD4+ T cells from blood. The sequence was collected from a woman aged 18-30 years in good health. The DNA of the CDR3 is TGCAGCGTTGAGAGGTTAGCAGACACAGATACGCAGTATTTT. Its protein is CSVERLADTDTQYF.